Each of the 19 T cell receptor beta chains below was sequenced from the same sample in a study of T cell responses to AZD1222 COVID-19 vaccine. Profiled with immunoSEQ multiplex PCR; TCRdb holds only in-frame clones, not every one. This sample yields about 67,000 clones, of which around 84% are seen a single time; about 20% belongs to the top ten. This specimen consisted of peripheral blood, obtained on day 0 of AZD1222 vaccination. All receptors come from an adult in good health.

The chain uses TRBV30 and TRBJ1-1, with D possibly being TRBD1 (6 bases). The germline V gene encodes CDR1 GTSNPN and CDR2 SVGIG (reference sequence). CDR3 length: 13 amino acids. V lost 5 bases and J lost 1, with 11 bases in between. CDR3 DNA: TGTGCCTGGGTCGGACAGCCGAACACTGAAGCTTTCTTT. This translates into CAWVGQPNTEAFF. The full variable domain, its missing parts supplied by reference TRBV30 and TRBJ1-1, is SQTIHQWPATLVQPVGSPLSLECTVEGTSNPNLYWYRQAAGRGLQLLFYSVGIGQISSEVPQNLSASRPQDRQFILSSKKLLLSDSGFYLCAWVGQPNTEAFFGQGTRLTVV.

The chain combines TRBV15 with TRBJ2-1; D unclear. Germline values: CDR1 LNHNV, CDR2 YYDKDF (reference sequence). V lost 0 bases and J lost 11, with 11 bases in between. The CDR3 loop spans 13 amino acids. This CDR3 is CATSRDDQRQQFF. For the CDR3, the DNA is TGTGCCACCAGCAGAGATGATCAGAGGCAGCAGTTCTTC.

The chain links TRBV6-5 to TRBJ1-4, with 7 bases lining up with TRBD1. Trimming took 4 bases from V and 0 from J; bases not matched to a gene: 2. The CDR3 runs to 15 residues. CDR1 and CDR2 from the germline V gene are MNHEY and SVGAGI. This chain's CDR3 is CASSFDRATNEKLFF. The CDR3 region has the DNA TGTGCCAGCAGTTTCGACAGGGCAACTAATGAAAAACTGTTTTTT.

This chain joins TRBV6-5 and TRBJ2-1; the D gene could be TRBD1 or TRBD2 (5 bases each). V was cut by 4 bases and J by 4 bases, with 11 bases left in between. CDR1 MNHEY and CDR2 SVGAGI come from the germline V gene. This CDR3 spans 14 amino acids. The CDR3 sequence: CASSSGTVYNEQFF. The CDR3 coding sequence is TGTGCCAGCAGTTCCGGGACGGTTTACAATGAGCAGTTCTTC.

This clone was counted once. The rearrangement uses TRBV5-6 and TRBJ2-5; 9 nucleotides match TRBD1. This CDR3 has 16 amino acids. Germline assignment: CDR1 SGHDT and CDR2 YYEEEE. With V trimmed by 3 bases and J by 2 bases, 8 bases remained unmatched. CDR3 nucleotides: TGTGCCAGCAGCTCCTCCGGGACAGGGACACAAGAGACCCAGTACTTC. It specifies CASSSSGTGTQETQYF.

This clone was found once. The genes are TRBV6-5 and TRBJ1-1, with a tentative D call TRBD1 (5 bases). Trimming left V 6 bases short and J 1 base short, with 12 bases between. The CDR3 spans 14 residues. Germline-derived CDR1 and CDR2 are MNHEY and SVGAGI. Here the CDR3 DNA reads TGTGCCAGCAGACCCAGGGAAGGGAACACTGAAGCTTTCTTT. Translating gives CASRPREGNTEAFF.

CDR3 DNA: TGTGCCATTATAGCGGGAGGGGTGGCCAAAAACATTCAGTACTTC. Translating gives CAIIAGGVAKNIQYF. This chain links TRBV25-1 with TRBJ2-4; TRBD2 matches 11 bases. Losses at the gene ends were 10 bases for V and 1 base for J; bases not matched to a gene: 6. Looked up from germline, CDR1 is MGHDK and CDR2 is SYGVNS. The CDR3 runs 15 residues.

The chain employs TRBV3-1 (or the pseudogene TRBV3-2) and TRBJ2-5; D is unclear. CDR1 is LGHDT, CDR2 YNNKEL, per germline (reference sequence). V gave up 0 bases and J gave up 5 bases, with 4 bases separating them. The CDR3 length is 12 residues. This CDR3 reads CASSQDWETQYF. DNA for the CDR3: TGTGCCAGCAGCCAAGATTGGGAGACCCAGTACTTC.

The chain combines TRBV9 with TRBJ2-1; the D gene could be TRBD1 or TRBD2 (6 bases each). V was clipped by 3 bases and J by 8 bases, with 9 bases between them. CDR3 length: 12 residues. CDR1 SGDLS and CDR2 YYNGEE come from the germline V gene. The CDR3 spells CASSEGGYEQFF. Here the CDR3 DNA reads TGTGCCAGCAGCGAGGGGGGATATGAGCAGTTCTTC.

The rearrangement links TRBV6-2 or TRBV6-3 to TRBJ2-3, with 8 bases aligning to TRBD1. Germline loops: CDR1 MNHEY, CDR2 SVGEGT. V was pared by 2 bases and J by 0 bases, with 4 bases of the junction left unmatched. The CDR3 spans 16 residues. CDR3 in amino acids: CASSYGTGTSTDTQYF. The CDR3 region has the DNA TGTGCCAGCAGTTACGGGACAGGCACTAGCACAGATACGCAGTATTTT.

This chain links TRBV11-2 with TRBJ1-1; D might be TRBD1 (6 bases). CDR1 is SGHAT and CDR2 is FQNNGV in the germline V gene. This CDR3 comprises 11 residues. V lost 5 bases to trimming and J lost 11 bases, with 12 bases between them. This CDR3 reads CASSLDRAAFF. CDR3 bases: TGTGCCAGCAGCCTGGACAGAGCGGCTTTCTTT.

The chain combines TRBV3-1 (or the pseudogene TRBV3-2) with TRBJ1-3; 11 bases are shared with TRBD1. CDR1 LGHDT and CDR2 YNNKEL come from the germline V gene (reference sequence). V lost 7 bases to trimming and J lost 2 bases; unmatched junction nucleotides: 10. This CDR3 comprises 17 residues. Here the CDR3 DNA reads TGTGCCAGCAACCTAGCGGGGACAGGGGGGGCTGGAAACACCATATATTTT. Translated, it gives CASNLAGTGGAGNTIYF.

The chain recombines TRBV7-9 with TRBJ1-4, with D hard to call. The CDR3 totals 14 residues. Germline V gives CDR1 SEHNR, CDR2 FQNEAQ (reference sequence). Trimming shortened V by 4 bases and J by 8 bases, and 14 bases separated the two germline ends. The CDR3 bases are TGTGCCAGCAGCTCCCGTGGGTTGGGGGAAAAACTGTTTTTT. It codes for CASSSRGLGEKLFF.

CDR3 sequence (DNA): TGCAGCGTTGGGGACAGGAGGTATGGCTACACCTTC. Translated, it gives CSVGDRRYGYTF. The genes are TRBV29-1 and TRBJ1-2; 8 bases agree with TRBD1. CDR3 length equals 12 residues. Trimming removed 4 bases from V and 5 bases from J; junction bases left unmatched: 3. Germline loops: CDR1 SQVTM, CDR2 ANQGSEA.

CDR3 in amino acids: CASSPGAVDYEQYF. In DNA, the CDR3 is TGTGCCAGCAGCCCCGGGGCAGTAGACTACGAGCAGTACTTC. The V call is TRBV9, the J call TRBJ2-7, with D perhaps TRBD1 or TRBD2 (5 bases each). The V and J ends lost 4 bases and 3 bases respectively, with 14 bases between them. Germline V gives CDR1 SGDLS, CDR2 YYNGEE. CDR3 length: 14 amino acids.

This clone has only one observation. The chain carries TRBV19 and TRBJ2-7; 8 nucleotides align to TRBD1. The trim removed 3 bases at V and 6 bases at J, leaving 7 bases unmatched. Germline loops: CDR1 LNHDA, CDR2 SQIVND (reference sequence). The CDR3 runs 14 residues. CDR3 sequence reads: CASSIAQGVGEQYF. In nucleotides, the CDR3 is TGTGCCAGTAGTATCGCACAGGGGGTAGGCGAGCAGTACTTC.

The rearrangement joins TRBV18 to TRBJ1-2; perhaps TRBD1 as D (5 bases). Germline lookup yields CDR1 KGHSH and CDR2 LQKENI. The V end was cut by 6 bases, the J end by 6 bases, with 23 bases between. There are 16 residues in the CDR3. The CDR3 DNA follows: TGTGCCAGCTCGGCAGGAGGGGCCAGGGATGGCCATGGCTACACCTTC. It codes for CASSAGGARDGHGYTF.

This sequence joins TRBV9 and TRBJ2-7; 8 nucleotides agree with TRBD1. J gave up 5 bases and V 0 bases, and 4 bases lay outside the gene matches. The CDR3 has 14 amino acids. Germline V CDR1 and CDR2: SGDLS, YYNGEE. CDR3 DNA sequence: TGTGCCAGCAGCGTAGGAGGACAGGGAAACGAGCAGTACTTC. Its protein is CASSVGGQGNEQYF.

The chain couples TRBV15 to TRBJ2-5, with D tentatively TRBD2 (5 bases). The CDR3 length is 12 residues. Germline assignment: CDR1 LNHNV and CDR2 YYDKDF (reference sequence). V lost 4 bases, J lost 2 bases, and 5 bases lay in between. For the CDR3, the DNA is TGTGCCACCAGCAAGCGGCAAGAGACCCAGTACTTC. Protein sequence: CATSKRQETQYF.